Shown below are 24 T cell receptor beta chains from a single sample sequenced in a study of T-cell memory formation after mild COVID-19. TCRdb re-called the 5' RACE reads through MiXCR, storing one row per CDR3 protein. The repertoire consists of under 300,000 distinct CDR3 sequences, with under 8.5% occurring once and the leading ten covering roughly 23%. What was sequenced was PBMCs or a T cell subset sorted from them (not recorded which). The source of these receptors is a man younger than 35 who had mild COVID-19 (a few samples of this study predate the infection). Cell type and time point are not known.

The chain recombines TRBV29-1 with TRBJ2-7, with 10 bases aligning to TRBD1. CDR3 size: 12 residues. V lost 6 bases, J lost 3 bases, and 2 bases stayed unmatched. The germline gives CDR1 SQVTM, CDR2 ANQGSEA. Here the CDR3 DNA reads TGCAGCGTGGGGGACAGGGGCTACGAGCAGTACTTC. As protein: CSVGDRGYEQYF.

For the CDR3, the DNA is TGTGCCAGCAGCTTGAGTAAAGGGTACACTGAAGCTTTCTTT. This gives the protein CASSLSKGYTEAFF. The J gene is TRBJ1-1, the V gene TRBV5-4; D ambiguous. The CDR3 has 14 residues. V was shortened by 1 base and J by 3 bases, with 10 bases between the two germline ends. Germline CDR1 SGHNT, CDR2 YYREEE (reference sequence).

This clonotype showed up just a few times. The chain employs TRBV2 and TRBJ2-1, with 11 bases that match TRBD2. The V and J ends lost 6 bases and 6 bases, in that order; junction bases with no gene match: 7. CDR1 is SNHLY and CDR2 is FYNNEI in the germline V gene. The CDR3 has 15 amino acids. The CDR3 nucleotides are TGTGCCAGCAGGAGACTAGCGGGGAGGTCCAATGAGCAGTTCTTC. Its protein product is CASRRLAGRSNEQFF.

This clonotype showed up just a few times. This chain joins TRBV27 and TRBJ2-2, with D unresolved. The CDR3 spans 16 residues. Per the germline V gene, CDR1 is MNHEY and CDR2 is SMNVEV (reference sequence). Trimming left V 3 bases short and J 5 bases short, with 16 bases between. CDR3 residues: CASSFIRALGTGELFF. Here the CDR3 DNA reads TGTGCCAGCAGTTTTATAAGGGCGCTTGGAACCGGGGAGCTGTTTTTT.

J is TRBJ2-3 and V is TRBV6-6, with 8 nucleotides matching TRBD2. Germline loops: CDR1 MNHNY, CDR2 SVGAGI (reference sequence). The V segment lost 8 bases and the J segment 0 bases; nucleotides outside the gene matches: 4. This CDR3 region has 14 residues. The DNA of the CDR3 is TGTGCCAGCGCCGGGACTAGTAGCACAGATACGCAGTATTTT. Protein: CASAGTSSTDTQYF.

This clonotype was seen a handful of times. CDR3 sequence reads: CASSLLGTPTYNEQFF. DNA for the CDR3: TGTGCCAGCAGCTTATTGGGGACTCCAACCTACAATGAGCAGTTCTTC. V is TRBV7-2 and J is TRBJ2-1, with a tentative D call TRBD2 (6 bases). The germline CDR1 and CDR2 sequences are SGHTA and FQGNSA. The CDR3 consists of 16 residues. Trimming shortened V by 2 bases and J by 2 bases, and 13 bases separated the two germline ends.

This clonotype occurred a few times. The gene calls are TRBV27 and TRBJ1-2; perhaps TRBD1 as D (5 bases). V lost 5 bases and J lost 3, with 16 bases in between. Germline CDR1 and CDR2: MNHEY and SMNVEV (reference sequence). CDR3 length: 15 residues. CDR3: CASSPQAGGYYGYTF. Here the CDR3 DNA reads TGTGCCAGCAGTCCGCAGGCGGGGGGATACTATGGCTACACCTTC.

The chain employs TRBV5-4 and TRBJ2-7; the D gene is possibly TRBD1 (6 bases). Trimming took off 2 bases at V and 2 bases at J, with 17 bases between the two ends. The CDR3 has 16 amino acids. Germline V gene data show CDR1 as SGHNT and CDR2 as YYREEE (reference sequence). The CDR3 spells CASSFWGPRGPYEQYV. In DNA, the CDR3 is TGTGCCAGCAGCTTTTGGGGGCCTCGTGGCCCCTACGAGCAGTACGTC.

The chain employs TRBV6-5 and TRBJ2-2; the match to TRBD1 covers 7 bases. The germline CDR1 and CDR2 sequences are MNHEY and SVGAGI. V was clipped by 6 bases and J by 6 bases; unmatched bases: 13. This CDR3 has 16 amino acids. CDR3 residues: CASRKTGSFLSGELFF. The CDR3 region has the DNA TGTGCCAGCAGGAAGACAGGGTCATTCTTGTCCGGGGAGCTGTTTTTT.

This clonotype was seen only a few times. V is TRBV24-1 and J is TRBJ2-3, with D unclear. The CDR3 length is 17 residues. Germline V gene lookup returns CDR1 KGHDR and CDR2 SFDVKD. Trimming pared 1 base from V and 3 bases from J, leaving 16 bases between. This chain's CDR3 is CATSDFKASLRTDTQYF. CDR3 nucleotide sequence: TGTGCCACCAGTGATTTCAAGGCCAGCCTCAGGACAGATACGCAGTATTTT.

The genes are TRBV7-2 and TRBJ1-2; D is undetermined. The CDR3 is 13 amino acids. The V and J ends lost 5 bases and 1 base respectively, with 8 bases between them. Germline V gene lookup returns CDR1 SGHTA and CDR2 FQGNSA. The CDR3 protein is CASSRLDNYGYTF. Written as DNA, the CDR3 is TGTGCCAGCAGCCGACTCGATAACTATGGCTACACCTTC.

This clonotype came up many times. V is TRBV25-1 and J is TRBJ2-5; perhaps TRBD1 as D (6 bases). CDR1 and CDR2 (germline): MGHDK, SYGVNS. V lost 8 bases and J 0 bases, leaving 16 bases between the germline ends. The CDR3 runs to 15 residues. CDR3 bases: TGTGCCAGCGCCCGAGGACAGAGCTACCAAGAGACCCAGTACTTC. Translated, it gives CASARGQSYQETQYF. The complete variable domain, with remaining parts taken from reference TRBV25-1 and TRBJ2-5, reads EADIYQTPRYLVIGTGKKITLECSQTMGHDKMYWYQQDPGMELHLIHYSYGVNSTEKGDLSSESTVSRIRTEHFPLTLESARPSHTSQYLCASARGQSYQETQYFGPGTRLLVL.

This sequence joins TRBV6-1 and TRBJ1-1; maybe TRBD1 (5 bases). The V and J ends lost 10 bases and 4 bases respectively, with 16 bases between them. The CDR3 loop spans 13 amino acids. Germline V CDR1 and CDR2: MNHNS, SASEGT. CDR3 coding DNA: TGTGCCACCCTCGGGCCCGGGGGCACTGAAGCTTTCTTT. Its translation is CATLGPGGTEAFF.

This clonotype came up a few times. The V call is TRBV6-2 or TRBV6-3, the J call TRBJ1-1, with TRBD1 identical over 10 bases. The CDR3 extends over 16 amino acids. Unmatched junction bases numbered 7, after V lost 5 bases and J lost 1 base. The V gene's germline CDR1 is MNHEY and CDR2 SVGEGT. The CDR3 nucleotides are TGTGCCAGCAGTAGAAGACAGGGGGCGAGGAACACTGAAGCTTTCTTT. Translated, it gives CASSRRQGARNTEAFF.

This CDR3 reads CSASGPYYGYTF. Here the CDR3 DNA reads TGCAGCGCCTCCGGGCCATACTATGGCTACACCTTC. V and J are TRBV29-1 and TRBJ1-2; D not resolved. Between the trimmed V and J ends, which lost 7 bases and 3 bases, there was a span of 12 bases. Per germline, CDR1 SQVTM and CDR2 ANQGSEA. This CDR3 region has 12 residues.

This chain's CDR3 is CSARGQHSGANVLTF. In DNA, the CDR3 is TGCAGTGCTAGGGGACAGCACTCTGGGGCCAACGTCCTGACTTTC. This rearrangement joins TRBV20-1 to TRBJ2-6; TRBD1 agrees at 7 bases. After removal of 3 bases from V and 0 bases from J, the junction contained 2 bases not matched to a gene. The CDR3 extends over 15 amino acids. Looked up from germline, CDR1 is DFQATT and CDR2 is SNEGSKA (reference sequence).

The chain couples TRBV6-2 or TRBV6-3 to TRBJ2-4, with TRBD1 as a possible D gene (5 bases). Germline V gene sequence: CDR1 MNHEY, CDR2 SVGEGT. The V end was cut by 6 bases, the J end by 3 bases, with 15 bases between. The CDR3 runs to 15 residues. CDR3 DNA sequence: TGTGCCAGCAGACCCCCAGGGTATGACAAAAACATTCAGTACTTC. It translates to CASRPPGYDKNIQYF.

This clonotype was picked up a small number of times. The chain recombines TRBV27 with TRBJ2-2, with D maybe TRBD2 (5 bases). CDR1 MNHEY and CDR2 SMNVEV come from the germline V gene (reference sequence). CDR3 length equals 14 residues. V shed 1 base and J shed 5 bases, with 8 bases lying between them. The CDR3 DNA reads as TGTGCCAGCAGTTTATGGAGCGGTACCGGGGAGCTGTTTTTT. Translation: CASSLWSGTGELFF.

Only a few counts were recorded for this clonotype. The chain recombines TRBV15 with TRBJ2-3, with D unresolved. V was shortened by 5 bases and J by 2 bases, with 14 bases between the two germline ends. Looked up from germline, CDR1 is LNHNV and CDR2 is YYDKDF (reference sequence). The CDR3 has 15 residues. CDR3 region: CATSLNPQNTDTQYF. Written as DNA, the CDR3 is TGTGCCACCAGCCTAAACCCCCAAAACACAGATACGCAGTATTTT.

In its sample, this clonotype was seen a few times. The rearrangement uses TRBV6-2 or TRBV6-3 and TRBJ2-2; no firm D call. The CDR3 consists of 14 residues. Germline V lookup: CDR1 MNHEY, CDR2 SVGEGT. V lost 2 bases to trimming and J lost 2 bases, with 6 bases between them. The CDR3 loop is CASSYLINTGELFF. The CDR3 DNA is TGTGCCAGCAGTTACCTAATTAACACCGGGGAGCTGTTTTTT.

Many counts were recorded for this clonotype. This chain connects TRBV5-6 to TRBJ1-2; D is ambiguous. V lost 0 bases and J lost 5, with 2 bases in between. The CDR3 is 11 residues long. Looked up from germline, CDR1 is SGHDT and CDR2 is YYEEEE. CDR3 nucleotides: TGTGCCAGCAGCTTGGTTTATGGCTACACCTTC. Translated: CASSLVYGYTF.

CDR3 amino acids: CASSPWTGINNEQFF. Here the CDR3 DNA reads TGTGCCAGCTCCCCTTGGACAGGGATAAACAATGAGCAGTTCTTC. The gene calls are TRBV18 and TRBJ2-1; 8 bases map to TRBD1. Germline assignment: CDR1 KGHSH and CDR2 LQKENI. The CDR3 is 15 residues long. J was trimmed by 5 bases and V by 6 bases; bases with no gene match: 9.

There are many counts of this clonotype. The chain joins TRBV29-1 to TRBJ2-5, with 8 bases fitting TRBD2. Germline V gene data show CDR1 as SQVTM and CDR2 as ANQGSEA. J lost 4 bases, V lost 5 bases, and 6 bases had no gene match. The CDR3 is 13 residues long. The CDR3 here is CSVHGGAGETQYF. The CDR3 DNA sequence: TGCAGCGTTCACGGGGGGGCAGGAGAGACCCAGTACTTC.

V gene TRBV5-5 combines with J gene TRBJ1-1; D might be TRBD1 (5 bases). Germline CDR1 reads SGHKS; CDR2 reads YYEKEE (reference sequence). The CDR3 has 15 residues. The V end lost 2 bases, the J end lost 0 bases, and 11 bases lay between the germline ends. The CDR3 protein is CASSFGTFLNTEAFF. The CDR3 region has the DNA TGTGCCAGCAGCTTCGGGACTTTCCTGAACACTGAAGCTTTCTTT.